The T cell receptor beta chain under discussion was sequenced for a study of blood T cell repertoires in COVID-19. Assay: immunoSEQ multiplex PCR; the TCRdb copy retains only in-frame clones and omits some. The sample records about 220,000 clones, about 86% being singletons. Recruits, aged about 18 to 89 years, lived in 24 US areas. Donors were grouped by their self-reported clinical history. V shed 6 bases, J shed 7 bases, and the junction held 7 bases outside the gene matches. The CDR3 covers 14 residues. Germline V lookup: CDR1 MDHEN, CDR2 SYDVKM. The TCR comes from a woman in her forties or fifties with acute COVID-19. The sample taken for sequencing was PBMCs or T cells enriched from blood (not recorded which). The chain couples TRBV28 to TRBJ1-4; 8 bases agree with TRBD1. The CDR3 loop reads CASSVQGEGEKLFF. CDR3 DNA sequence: TGTGCCAGCAGCGTACAGGGGGAGGGTGAAAAACTGTTTTTT. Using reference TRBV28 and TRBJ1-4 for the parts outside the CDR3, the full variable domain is DVKVTQSSRYLVKRTGEKVFLECVQDMDHENMFWYRQDPGLGLRLIYFSYDVKMKEKGDIPEGYSVSREKKERFSLILESASTNQTSMYLCASSVQGEGEKLFFGSGTQLSVL.